This T cell receptor beta chain emerged from a study of metastatic and nonmetastatic thyroid tumors. MiXCR reprocessed the PCR reads for TCRdb. The sample records over 35,000 clones, about a sixth being singletons. This clone has ten or more counts. Looked up from germline, CDR1 is GTSNPN and CDR2 is SVGIG (reference sequence). The CDR3 length is 14 residues. The V and J ends lost 2 bases and 4 bases, in that order; junction bases with no gene match: 6. Every patient was untreated before thyroid surgery. The source material was tumor tissue. The chain couples TRBV30 to TRBJ1-1; 8 bases fit TRBD1. The receptor's source is a female donor with papillary thyroid cancer or a benign thyroid nodule (not recorded which). Some clones in this sample may be carry-over from other donors' samples. The CDR3 nucleotides are TGTGCCTGGAGTAGGACAGGGATTGGCACTGAAGCTTTCTTT. As protein: CAWSRTGIGTEAFF.